One sample yielded the 19 T cell receptor beta chains listed below, sequenced in a study of T cell repertoires in cytomegalovirus infection. TCRdb reprocessed the reads via MiXCR and lists one record per CDR3 protein. There are nearly 650,000 distinct CDR3 sequences in the sample; roughly 26% occur only once, and 7.5% to 9% lies in the top ten. Material: CD8+ T cells from PBMCs. All receptors come from a human donor in good health (CMV status not recorded). Some clones in this sample may be carry-over from other donors' samples.

This clonotype has only a few counts. The chain recombines TRBV2 with TRBJ2-7, with TRBD1 matching 7 bases. Germline trimming cut 11 bases from V and 0 bases from J; bases unmatched to any gene: 19. The CDR3 extends over 17 amino acids. Germline V gene sequence: CDR1 SNHLY, CDR2 FYNNEI. Written as DNA, the CDR3 is TGTGCCGGCCTTTCTAAAGACAGGGATGTGGCCTCCTACGAGCAGTACTTC. Translation: CAGLSKDRDVASYEQYF.

This clonotype has only a few counts. The chain recombines TRBV20-1 with TRBJ2-1, with 11 bases aligning to TRBD1. Per germline, CDR1 DFQATT and CDR2 SNEGSKA (reference sequence). The CDR3 extends over 14 amino acids. Trimming cost V 3 bases and J 5 bases; bases outside gene matches: 3. CDR3 coding DNA: TGCAGTGCTAGGGACAGGGGGCTGGACAATGAGCAGTTCTTC. Protein: CSARDRGLDNEQFF.

The sample holds many counts of this clonotype. The CDR3 DNA reads TGTGCCAGCAGTTTGGACGCCTACTCCACTGAAGCTTTCTTT. Translated, it gives CASSLDAYSTEAFF. The chain recombines TRBV12-3 or TRBV12-4 with TRBJ1-1, with unresolved D. The ends were cut back, 3 bases at V and 4 bases at J, with 12 bases in the middle. This CDR3 region has 14 residues.

The V call is TRBV7-9, the J call TRBJ1-1; perhaps TRBD1 as D (6 bases). Germline V lookup: CDR1 SEHNR, CDR2 FQNEAQ (reference sequence). Trimming left V 5 bases short and J 1 base short, with 11 bases between. The CDR3 covers 14 residues. The CDR3 DNA sequence: TGTGCCAGCAGCGAAGGACAGAGGAACACTGAAGCTTTCTTT. Translated: CASSEGQRNTEAFF.

This clonotype was detected only a few times. The chain recombines TRBV4-3 with TRBJ1-2; D remains unclear. V lost 2 bases and J lost 4, with 11 bases in between. There are 14 residues in the CDR3. The V gene's germline CDR1 is LGHNA and CDR2 YSLEER. The CDR3: CASSQLGESYGYTF. In nucleotides, the CDR3 is TGCGCCAGCAGCCAACTCGGGGAATCCTATGGCTACACCTTC.

This clonotype was counted many times. The chain links TRBV6-6 to TRBJ1-1; 11 bases fit TRBD1. The V gene end was trimmed by 2 bases and the J gene end by 6 bases; junction bases not matched to a gene: 8. This CDR3 is 16 amino acids long. The germline V gene has CDR1 MNHNY and CDR2 SVGAGI (reference sequence). The CDR3 protein is CASSYSPPDRGPEAFF. The CDR3 DNA sequence: TGTGCCAGCAGTTACAGCCCTCCGGACAGGGGGCCTGAAGCTTTCTTT.

The chain has TRBV14 and TRBJ2-7; possibly TRBD1 or TRBD2 for D (5 bases each). The V end lost 1 base, the J end lost 2 bases, and 18 bases lay between the germline ends. Germline V CDR1 and CDR2: SGHDN, FVKESK. The CDR3 sequence is 17 residues long. CDR3 DNA: TGTGCCAGCAGCCAAGGAGACAGACACGAGGGACCCTACGAGCAGTACTTC. It is translated as CASSQGDRHEGPYEQYF.

This clonotype was picked up many times. V is TRBV27 and J is TRBJ2-1, with TRBD2 identical over 9 bases. Trimming cost V 3 bases and J 2 bases; bases outside gene matches: 5. The CDR3 length is 16 residues. Germline assignment: CDR1 MNHEY and CDR2 SMNVEV (reference sequence). DNA of the CDR3: TGTGCCAGCAGTTTTCAGCTAGCGGGGACCTACAATGAGCAGTTCTTC. Its protein is CASSFQLAGTYNEQFF.

This clonotype was counted ten times or more. This chain links TRBV7-8 with TRBJ2-7; 8 bases fit TRBD1. V lost 3 bases, J lost 3 bases, and 4 bases stayed unmatched. There are 14 residues in the CDR3. Germline CDR1 is SGHVS and CDR2 is FQNEAQ. This CDR3 is CASSLPTGDYEQYV. DNA of the CDR3: TGTGCCAGCAGCTTGCCGACAGGGGACTACGAGCAGTACGTC.

Concerning this clonotype: A much more abundant neighbour one base away suggests this may be a read error. The chain recombines TRBV7-2 with TRBJ1-2; TRBD1 is a possible D gene (6 bases). Germline CDR1 SGHTA, CDR2 FQGNSA. The CDR3 sequence is 14 residues long. Written as DNA, the CDR3 is TGTGCCAACAGCCCAGCGGGGGCGCGGGATGGCTACACCTTC. It codes for CANSPAGARDGYTF.

This clonotype was seen only a few times. The genes are TRBV28 and TRBJ1-5, with TRBD1 identical over 7 bases. V lost 6 bases to trimming and J lost 7 bases; unmatched junction nucleotides: 15. This CDR3 contains 16 residues. Germline CDR1 reads MDHEN; CDR2 reads SYDVKM. CDR3 protein: CASSLTLTGVRQPQHF. DNA of the CDR3: TGTGCCAGCAGCCTTACGCTTACAGGGGTGAGGCAGCCCCAGCATTTT.

J is TRBJ1-2 and V is TRBV7-9; D is perhaps TRBD1 (6 bases). Germline-derived CDR1 and CDR2 are SEHNR and FQNEAQ (reference sequence). V shed 4 bases and J shed 6 bases, with 15 bases lying between them. There are 14 residues in the CDR3. Here the CDR3 reads CASSSILGAHGYTF. CDR3 nucleotide sequence: TGTGCCAGCAGCTCGATTCTGGGGGCCCATGGCTACACCTTC. Full variable domain (rest looked up from reference TRBV7-9 and TRBJ1-2): DTGVSQNPRHKITKRGQNVTFRCDPISEHNRLYWYRQTLGQGPEFLTYFQNEAQLEKSRLLSDRFSAERPKGSFSTLEIQRTEQGDSAMYLCASSSILGAHGYTFGSGTRLTVV.

This clonotype has at least ten counts. The rearrangement joins TRBV5-4 to TRBJ2-2, with 9 bases matching TRBD2. CDR3 length: 17 amino acids. V lost 4 bases, J lost 7 bases, and 14 bases stayed unmatched. Germline V gives CDR1 SGHNT, CDR2 YYREEE (reference sequence). The CDR3 loop reads CASSKDDPGLAIGELFF. The CDR3 region has the DNA TGTGCCAGCAGCAAGGACGATCCGGGACTAGCTATCGGGGAGCTGTTTTTT.

On this clonotype: A much larger clone lies a single base off, so this may be a read error. This rearrangement joins TRBV12-3 or TRBV12-4 to TRBJ2-7; the D is unclear. The CDR3 runs 12 residues. The V end was cut by 5 bases, the J end by 7 bases, with 12 bases between. The CDR3, as DNA: TGTGCCAGCAGTCCAGGACGCATGGAGCAGTACTTC. Translated: CASSPGRMEQYF.

The table lists this clonotype with a few counts. CDR3 DNA: TGTGCCAGCAGCTTAAACGCGGGGGCCTACAATGAGCAGTTCTTC. Translated: CASSLNAGAYNEQFF. The J gene is TRBJ2-1, the V gene TRBV7-3; 7 bases line up with TRBD2. J lost 2 bases, V lost 1 base, and 2 bases had no gene match. The CDR3 is 15 residues long. Per the germline V gene, CDR1 is SGHTA and CDR2 is FQGTGA.

With respect to this clonotype: Possible read error: a much larger clone is one base away. This chain uses TRBV7-9 with TRBJ1-5; the match to TRBD1 covers 12 bases. Per germline, CDR1 SEHNR and CDR2 FQNEAQ (reference sequence). The CDR3 runs to 16 residues. Here the CDR3 DNA reads TGTGCCAGCTGCTTAGAGGGACAGGGGGCTTGGCAGCCCCAGCATTTT. It codes for CASCLEGQGAWQPQHF.

This clonotype was seen more than once but under ten times. The chain carries TRBV6-2 or TRBV6-3 and TRBJ2-7; a possible D gene is TRBD2 (5 bases). Germline V gene sequence: CDR1 MNHEY, CDR2 SVGEGT. This CDR3 region has 16 residues. V was cut by 0 bases and J by 2 bases, with 14 bases left in between. For the CDR3, the DNA is TGTGCCAGCAGTTACTCCCCACGGTCTAGCCCCTACGAGCAGTACTTC. As protein: CASSYSPRSSPYEQYF.

This clonotype was counted a few times. This chain connects TRBV6-6 to TRBJ1-3, with D possibly being TRBD1 (6 bases). V dropped 2 bases and J dropped 3 bases, with 14 bases sitting between them. Per germline, CDR1 MNHNY and CDR2 SVGAGI (reference sequence). The CDR3 sequence is 16 residues long. CDR3 DNA: TGTGCCAGCAGTTACCATACAGGGCTCGATGGAAACACCATATATTTT. It is translated as CASSYHTGLDGNTIYF.

This clonotype was detected many times. The chain links TRBV7-3 to TRBJ2-3, with 8 bases matching TRBD2. V shed 6 bases and J 4 bases; nucleotides not matched to a gene: 12. Germline lookup yields CDR1 SGHTA and CDR2 FQGTGA. This CDR3 is built from 16 residues. This CDR3 reads CASSRVAGGLADTQYF. CDR3 sequence (DNA): TGTGCCAGCAGTCGAGTGGCGGGGGGCCTCGCAGATACGCAGTATTTT.